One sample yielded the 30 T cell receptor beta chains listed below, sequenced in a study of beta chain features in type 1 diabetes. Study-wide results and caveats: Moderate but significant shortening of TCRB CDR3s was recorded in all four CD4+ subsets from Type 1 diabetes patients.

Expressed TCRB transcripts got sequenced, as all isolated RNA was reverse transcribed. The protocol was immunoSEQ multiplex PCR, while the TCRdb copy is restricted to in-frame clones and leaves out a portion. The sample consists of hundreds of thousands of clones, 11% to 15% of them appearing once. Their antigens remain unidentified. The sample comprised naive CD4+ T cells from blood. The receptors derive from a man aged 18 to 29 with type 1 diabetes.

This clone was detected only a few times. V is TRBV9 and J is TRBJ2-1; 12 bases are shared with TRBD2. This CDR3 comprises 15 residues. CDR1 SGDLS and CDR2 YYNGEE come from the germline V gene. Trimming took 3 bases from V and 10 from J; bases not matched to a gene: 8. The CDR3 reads CASSERLAGEEEQFF. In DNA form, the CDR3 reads TGTGCCAGCAGCGAACGACTAGCGGGAGAGGAAGAGCAGTTCTTC.

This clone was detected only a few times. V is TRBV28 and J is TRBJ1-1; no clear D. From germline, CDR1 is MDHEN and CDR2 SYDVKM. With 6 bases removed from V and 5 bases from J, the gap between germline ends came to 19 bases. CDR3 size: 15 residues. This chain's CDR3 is CASRLPRVQRTEAFF. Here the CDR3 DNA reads TGTGCCAGCAGGCTGCCACGGGTCCAGAGGACTGAAGCTTTCTTT. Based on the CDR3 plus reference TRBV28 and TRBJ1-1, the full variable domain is DVKVTQSSRYLVKRTGEKVFLECVQDMDHENMFWYRQDPGLGLRLIYFSYDVKMKEKGDIPEGYSVSREKKERFSLILESASTNQTSMYLCASRLPRVQRTEAFFGQGTRLTVV.

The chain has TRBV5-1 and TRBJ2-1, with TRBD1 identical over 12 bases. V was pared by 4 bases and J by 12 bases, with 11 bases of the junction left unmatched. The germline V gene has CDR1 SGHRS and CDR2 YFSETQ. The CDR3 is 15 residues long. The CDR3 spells CASSPGQGARLGQFF. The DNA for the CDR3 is TGCGCCAGCAGCCCGGGACAGGGGGCGCGTCTGGGGCAGTTCTTC.

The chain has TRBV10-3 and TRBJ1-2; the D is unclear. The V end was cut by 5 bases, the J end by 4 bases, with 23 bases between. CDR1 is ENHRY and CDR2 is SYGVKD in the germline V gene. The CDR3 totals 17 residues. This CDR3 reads CAISTGPLEGSTYGYTF. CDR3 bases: TGTGCCATCAGTACCGGACCTTTGGAGGGATCAACCTATGGCTACACCTTC.

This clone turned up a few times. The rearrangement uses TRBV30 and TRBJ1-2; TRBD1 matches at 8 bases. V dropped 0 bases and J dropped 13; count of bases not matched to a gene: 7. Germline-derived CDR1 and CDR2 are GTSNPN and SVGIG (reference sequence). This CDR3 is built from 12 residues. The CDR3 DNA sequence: TGTGCCTGGAGTGTGGGCAGGGGGCAGCGCACCTTC. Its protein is CAWSVGRGQRTF.

The CDR3 spells CASSTRTGGNTEAFF. In DNA, the CDR3 is TGTGCCAGCAGCACCCGGACAGGGGGGAACACTGAAGCTTTCTTT. The V call is TRBV13, the J call TRBJ1-1; TRBD1 agrees at 10 bases. J was trimmed by 1 base and V by 5 bases; bases with no gene match: 4. CDR1 is PRHDT, CDR2 FYEKMQ, per germline (reference sequence). The CDR3 is made up of 15 amino acids.

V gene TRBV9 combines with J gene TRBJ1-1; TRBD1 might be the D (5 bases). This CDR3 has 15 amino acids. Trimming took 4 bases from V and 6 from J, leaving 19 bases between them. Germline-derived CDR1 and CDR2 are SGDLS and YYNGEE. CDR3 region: CASSSTPGFSAEAFF. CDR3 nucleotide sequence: TGTGCCAGCAGCTCCACCCCAGGGTTTTCGGCTGAAGCTTTCTTT.

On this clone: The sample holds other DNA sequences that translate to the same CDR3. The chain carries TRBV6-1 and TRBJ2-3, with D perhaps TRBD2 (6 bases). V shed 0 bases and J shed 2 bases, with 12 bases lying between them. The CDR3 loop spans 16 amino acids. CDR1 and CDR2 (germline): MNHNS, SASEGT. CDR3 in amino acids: CASSEATGVSTDTQYF. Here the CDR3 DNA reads TGTGCCAGCAGTGAAGCTACGGGAGTTTCCACAGATACGCAGTATTTT.

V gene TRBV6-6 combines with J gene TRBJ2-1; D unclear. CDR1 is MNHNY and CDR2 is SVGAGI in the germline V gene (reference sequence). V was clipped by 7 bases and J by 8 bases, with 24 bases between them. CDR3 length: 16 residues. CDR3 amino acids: CASTLRVGQRGHEQFF. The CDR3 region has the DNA TGTGCCAGCACCCTACGCGTGGGCCAGAGAGGCCATGAGCAGTTCTTC.

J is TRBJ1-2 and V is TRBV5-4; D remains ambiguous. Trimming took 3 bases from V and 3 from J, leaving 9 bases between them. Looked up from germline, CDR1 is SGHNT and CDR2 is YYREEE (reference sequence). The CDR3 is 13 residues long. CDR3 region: CASSSDRDYGYTF. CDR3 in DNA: TGTGCCAGCAGCTCAGACCGAGACTATGGCTACACCTTC.

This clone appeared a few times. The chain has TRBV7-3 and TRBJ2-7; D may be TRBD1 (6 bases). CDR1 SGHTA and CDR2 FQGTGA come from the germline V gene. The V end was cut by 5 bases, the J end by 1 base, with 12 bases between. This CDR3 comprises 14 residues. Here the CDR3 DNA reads TGTGCCAGCAGCCCCGGACAGTATTCCTACGAGCAGTACTTC. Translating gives CASSPGQYSYEQYF.

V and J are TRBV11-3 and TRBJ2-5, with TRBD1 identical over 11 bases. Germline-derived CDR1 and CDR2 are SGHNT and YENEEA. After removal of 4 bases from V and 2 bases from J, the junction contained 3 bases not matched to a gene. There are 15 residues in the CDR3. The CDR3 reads CASSSRDRGQETQYF. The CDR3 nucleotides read TGTGCCAGCAGCTCCAGGGACAGGGGGCAAGAGACCCAGTACTTC. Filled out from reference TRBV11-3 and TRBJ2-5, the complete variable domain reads EAGVVQSPRYKIIEKKQPVAFWCNPISGHNTLYWYLQNLGQGPELLIRYENEEAVDDSQLPKDRFSAERLKGVDSTLKIQPAELGDSAVYLCASSSRDRGQETQYFGPGTRLLVL.

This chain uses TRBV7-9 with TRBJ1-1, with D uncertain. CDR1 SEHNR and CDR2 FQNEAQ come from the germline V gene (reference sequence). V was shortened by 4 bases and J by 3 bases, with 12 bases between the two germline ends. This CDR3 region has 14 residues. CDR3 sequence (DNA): TGTGCCAGCAGCTCGCGGTTACTTGACACTGAAGCTTTCTTT. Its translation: CASSSRLLDTEAFF. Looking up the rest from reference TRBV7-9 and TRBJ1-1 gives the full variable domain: DTGVSQNPRHKITKRGQNVTFRCDPISEHNRLYWYRQTLGQGPEFLTYFQNEAQLEKSRLLSDRFSAERPKGSFSTLEIQRTEQGDSAMYLCASSSRLLDTEAFFGQGTRLTVV.

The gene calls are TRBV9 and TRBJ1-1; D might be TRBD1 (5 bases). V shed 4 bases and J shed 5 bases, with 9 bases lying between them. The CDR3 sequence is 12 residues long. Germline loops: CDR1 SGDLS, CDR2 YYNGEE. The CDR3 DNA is TGTGCCAGCAGCCCCAGGGAGACTGAAGCTTTCTTT. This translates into CASSPRETEAFF.

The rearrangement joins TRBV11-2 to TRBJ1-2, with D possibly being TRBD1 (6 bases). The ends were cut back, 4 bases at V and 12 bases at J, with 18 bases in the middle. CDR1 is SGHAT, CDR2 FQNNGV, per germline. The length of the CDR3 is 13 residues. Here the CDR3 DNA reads TGTGCCAGCAGCTCCCATGACAGGTCCTTCAACACCTTC. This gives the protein CASSSHDRSFNTF.

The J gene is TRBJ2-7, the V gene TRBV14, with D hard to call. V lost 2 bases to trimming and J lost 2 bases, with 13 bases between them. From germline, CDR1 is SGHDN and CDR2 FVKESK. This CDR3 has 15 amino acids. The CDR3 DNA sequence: TGTGCCAGCAGCCAAAATCCGGCAGGCCCCTACGAGCAGTACTTC. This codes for CASSQNPAGPYEQYF.

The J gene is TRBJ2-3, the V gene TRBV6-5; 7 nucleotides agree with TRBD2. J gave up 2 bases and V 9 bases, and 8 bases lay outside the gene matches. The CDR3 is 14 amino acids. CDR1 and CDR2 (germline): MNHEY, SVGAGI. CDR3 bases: TGTGCCAGTCAGTTCGGGGGGTACACAGATACGCAGTATTTT. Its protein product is CASQFGGYTDTQYF.

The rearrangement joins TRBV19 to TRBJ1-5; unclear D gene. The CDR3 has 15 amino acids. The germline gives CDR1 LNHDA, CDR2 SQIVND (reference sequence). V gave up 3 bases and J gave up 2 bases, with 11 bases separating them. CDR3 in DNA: TGTGCCAGTAGTATGAGCGGAGATGGCAATCAGCCCCAGCATTTT. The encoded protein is CASSMSGDGNQPQHF.

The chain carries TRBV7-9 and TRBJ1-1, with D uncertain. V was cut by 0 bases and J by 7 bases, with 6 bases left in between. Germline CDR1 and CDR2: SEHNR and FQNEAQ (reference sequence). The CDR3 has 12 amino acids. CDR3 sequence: CASSLASIEAFF. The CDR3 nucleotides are TGTGCCAGCAGCTTAGCCTCGATTGAAGCTTTCTTT.

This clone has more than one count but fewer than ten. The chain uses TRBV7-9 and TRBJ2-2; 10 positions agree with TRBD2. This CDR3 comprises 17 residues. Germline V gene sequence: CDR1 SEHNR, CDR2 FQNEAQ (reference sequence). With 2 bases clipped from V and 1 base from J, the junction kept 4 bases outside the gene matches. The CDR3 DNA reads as TGTGCCAGCAGCTTACCTAGCGGGAGCCGGAACACCGGGGAGCTGTTTTTT. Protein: CASSLPSGSRNTGELFF.

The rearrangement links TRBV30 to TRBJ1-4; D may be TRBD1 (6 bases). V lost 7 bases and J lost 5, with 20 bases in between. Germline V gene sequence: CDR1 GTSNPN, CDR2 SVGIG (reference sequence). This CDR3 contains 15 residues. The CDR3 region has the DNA TGTGCCTCCCGGACCTTGGGAGGGGGGAATGAAAAACTGTTTTTT. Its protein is CASRTLGGGNEKLFF.

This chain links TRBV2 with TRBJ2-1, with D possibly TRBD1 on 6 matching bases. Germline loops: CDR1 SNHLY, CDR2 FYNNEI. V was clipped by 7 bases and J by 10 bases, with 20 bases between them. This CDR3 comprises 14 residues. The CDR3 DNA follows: TGTGCCAGCACCGAGGACAGAACCACCTACGAGCAGTTCTTC. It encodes CASTEDRTTYEQFF.

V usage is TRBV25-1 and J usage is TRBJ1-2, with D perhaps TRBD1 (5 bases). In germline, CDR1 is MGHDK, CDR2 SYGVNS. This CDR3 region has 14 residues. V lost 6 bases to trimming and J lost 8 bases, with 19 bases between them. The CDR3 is CASRLTGPLEGYTF. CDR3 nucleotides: TGTGCCAGCAGGTTAACAGGACCCTTGGAGGGCTACACCTTC.

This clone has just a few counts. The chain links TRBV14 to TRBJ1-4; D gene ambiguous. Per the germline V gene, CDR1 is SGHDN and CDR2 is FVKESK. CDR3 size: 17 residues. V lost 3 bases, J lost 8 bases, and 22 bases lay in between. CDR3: CASSQAVSGKRREKLFF. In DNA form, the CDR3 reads TGTGCCAGCAGCCAGGCGGTGTCGGGGAAACGGCGGGAAAAACTGTTTTTT.

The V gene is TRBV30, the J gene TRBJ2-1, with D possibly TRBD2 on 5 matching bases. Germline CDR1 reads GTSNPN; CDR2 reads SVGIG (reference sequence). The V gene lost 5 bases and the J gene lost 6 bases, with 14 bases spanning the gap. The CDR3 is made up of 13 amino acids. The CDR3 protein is CAWGEFLFNEQFF. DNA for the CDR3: TGTGCCTGGGGGGAGTTCCTCTTCAATGAGCAGTTCTTC.

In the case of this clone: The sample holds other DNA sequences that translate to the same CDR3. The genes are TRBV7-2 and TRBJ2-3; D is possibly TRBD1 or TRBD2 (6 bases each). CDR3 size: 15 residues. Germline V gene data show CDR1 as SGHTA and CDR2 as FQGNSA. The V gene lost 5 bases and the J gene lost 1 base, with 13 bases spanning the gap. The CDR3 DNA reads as TGTGCCAGCAGCCTCGGAGGGGGACGCACAGATACGCAGTATTTT. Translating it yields CASSLGGGRTDTQYF.

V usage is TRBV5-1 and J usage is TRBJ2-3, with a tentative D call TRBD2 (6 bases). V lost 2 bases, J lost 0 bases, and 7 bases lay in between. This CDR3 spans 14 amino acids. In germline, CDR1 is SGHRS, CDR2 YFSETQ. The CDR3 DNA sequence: TGCGCCAGCAGCTTTGGGACTAGCACAGATACGCAGTATTTT. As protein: CASSFGTSTDTQYF.

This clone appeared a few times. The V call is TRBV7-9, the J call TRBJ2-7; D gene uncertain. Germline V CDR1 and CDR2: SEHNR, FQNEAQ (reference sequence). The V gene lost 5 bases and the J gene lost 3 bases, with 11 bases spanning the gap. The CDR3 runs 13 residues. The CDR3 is CASSPIRLYEQYF. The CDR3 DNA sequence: TGTGCCAGCAGCCCAATACGGCTCTACGAGCAGTACTTC.

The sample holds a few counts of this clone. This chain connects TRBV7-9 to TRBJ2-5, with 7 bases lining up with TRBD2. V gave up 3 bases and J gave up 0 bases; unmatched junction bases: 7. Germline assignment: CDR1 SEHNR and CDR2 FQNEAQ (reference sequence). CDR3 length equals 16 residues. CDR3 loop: CASSLGLAEYQETQYF. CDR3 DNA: TGTGCCAGCAGCTTGGGGCTAGCGGAGTACCAAGAGACCCAGTACTTC.

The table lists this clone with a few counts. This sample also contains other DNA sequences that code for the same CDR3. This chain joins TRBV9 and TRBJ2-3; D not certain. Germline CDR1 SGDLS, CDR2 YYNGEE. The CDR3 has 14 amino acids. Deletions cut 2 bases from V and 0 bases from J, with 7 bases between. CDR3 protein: CASSVGRSTDTQYF. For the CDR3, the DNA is TGTGCCAGCAGCGTCGGGCGCAGCACAGATACGCAGTATTTT.